Listed below are T cell receptor beta chains from one sample, sequenced in a study of T cell clonotyping in hematopoietic cell transplantation. Some clones are missing from TCRdb's copy, which holds only in-frame ones; the method was immunoSEQ multiplex PCR. The repertoire holds approximately 41,000 clones, 95% seen once, with approximately 0.94% in the top ten. Source material: peripheral blood mononuclear cells. The receptors shown here come from a man younger than 45 in good health. Some clones in this sample may be carry-over from other donors' samples. CDR3s include the opening cysteine and the closing phenylalanine or tryptophan. Each record gives: J gene, CDR3 length, V gene, D gene, clone size, CDR3 DNA, CDR3 protein. The D gene is left open where the match is weak. Rows may omit the clone size; those that give it use once, few, many or a size class.

j_gene: TRBJ2-3
len: 15
v_gene: TRBV5-4
d_gene: TRBD2
abundance: -
CDR3nt: TGTGCCAGCATCGAAACTAGCGGGGGCACAGATACGCAGTATTTT
CDR3aa: CASIETSGGTDTQYF

j_gene: TRBJ1-2
len: 14
v_gene: TRBV25-1
d_gene: TRBD1
abundance: -
CDR3nt: TGTGCCAGCAGTTTGGAAGCAGGGGGCGGGGGCTACACCTTC
CDR3aa: CASSLEAGGGGYTF

j_gene: TRBJ1-2
len: 13
v_gene: TRBV30
d_gene: TRBD1
abundance: -
CDR3nt: TGTGCCTGGAGTGTACAGGGGGAGGGCGGCTACACCTTC
CDR3aa: CAWSVQGEGGYTF

j_gene: TRBJ2-7
len: 14
v_gene: TRBV6-5
d_gene: TRBD2
abundance: -
CDR3nt: TGTGCCAGCAGTCCCGGGACTAGCGGCTACGAGCAGTACTTC
CDR3aa: CASSPGTSGYEQYF

j_gene: TRBJ2-2
len: 15
v_gene: TRBV19
d_gene: -
abundance: -
CDR3nt: TGTGCCAGTAACTTAAGCCCCTTGGGAACCGGGGAGCTGTTTTTT
CDR3aa: CASNLSPLGTGELFF

j_gene: TRBJ1-1
len: 14
v_gene: TRBV7-8
d_gene: TRBD1
abundance: -
CDR3nt: TGTGCCAGCAGCTCGACAGGGGCCTACACTGAAGCTTTCTTT
CDR3aa: CASSSTGAYTEAFF

j_gene: TRBJ1-2
len: 13
v_gene: TRBV19
d_gene: -
abundance: -
CDR3nt: TGTGCCAGTAGTATTAAAATGGATTATGGCTACACCTTC
CDR3aa: CASSIKMDYGYTF

j_gene: TRBJ2-3
len: 15
v_gene: TRBV7-2
d_gene: TRBD2
abundance: -
CDR3nt: TGTGCCAGCAGCTTAGCCGCGGGAGGGTGGGATACGCAGTATTTT
CDR3aa: CASSLAAGGWDTQYF

j_gene: TRBJ2-4
len: 12
v_gene: TRBV11-3
d_gene: -
abundance: -
CDR3nt: TGTGCCAGCAGCAGGGAAGTTAACATTCAGTACTTC
CDR3aa: CASSREVNIQYF

j_gene: TRBJ2-7
len: 16
v_gene: TRBV30
d_gene: TRBD2
abundance: -
CDR3nt: TGTGCCTGGAGTTCCGACGAAATAGCGGGTGTCTACGAGCAGTACTTC
CDR3aa: CAWSSDEIAGVYEQYF

j_gene: TRBJ2-7
len: 14
v_gene: TRBV5-4
d_gene: TRBD1
abundance: -
CDR3nt: TGTGCCAGCAGCGCGGGACAGGCGGATTACGAGCAGTACTTC
CDR3aa: CASSAGQADYEQYF

j_gene: TRBJ1-1
len: 15
v_gene: TRBV30
d_gene: TRBD1
abundance: -
CDR3nt: TGTGCCTGGAGGACCCGGGACAGGGAGTACACTGAAGCTTTCTTT
CDR3aa: CAWRTRDREYTEAFF

j_gene: TRBJ1-2
len: 16
v_gene: TRBV4-1
d_gene: TRBD1
abundance: -
CDR3nt: TGCGCCAGCAGCCAGGGAGGGACAGGGCGCGACTATGGCTACACCTTC
CDR3aa: CASSQGGTGRDYGYTF

j_gene: TRBJ2-7
len: 16
v_gene: TRBV4-1
d_gene: -
abundance: -
CDR3nt: TGCGCCAGCAGCCGACCGACGGGCAGGGGCACCTACGAGCAGTACTTC
CDR3aa: CASSRPTGRGTYEQYF

j_gene: TRBJ2-7
len: 14
v_gene: TRBV7-2
d_gene: -
abundance: -
CDR3nt: TGTGCCAGCAGCCCGGGCGTGCTTTCCTACGAGCAGTACTTC
CDR3aa: CASSPGVLSYEQYF

j_gene: TRBJ2-3
len: 15
v_gene: TRBV6-1
d_gene: TRBD2
abundance: -
CDR3nt: TGTGCCAGCAGTGAGCCGGGACTAGCGGCCTATACGCAGTATTTT
CDR3aa: CASSEPGLAAYTQYF

j_gene: TRBJ1-1
len: 14
v_gene: TRBV5-6
d_gene: -
abundance: once
CDR3nt: TGTGCCAGCAGCTTGGCCAGAAGCTCCACTGAAGCTTTCTTT
CDR3aa: CASSLARSSTEAFF

j_gene: TRBJ1-1
len: 15
v_gene: TRBV10-2
d_gene: -
abundance: -
CDR3nt: TGCGCCAGCAGTGAGAACGTGGGCCTGAACACTGAAGCTTTCTTT
CDR3aa: CASSENVGLNTEAFF

j_gene: TRBJ2-2
len: 14
v_gene: TRBV6-5
d_gene: -
abundance: -
CDR3nt: TGTGCCAGCAGAAAGACAGGATGGAACGGGGAGCTGTTTTTT
CDR3aa: CASRKTGWNGELFF

j_gene: TRBJ2-3
len: 12
v_gene: TRBV7-2
d_gene: -
abundance: -
CDR3nt: TGTGCCAGCAGCTATAGCACAGATACGCAGTATTTT
CDR3aa: CASSYSTDTQYF

j_gene: TRBJ1-2
len: 13
v_gene: TRBV7-3
d_gene: -
abundance: few
CDR3nt: TGTGCCAGCAGCCCGGGGACCTGGAGTGGCTACACCTTC
CDR3aa: CASSPGTWSGYTF

j_gene: TRBJ2-5
len: 15
v_gene: TRBV25-1
d_gene: TRBD2
abundance: -
CDR3nt: TGTGCCAGCAGTGGGGGACTAGCAGTAAAAGAGACCCAGTACTTC
CDR3aa: CASSGGLAVKETQYF

j_gene: TRBJ2-7
len: 17
v_gene: TRBV5-1
d_gene: TRBD1
abundance: -
CDR3nt: TGCGCCAGCAGCTTGGCCGTGGGGACAGGGGGCGGCTACGAGCAGTACTTC
CDR3aa: CASSLAVGTGGGYEQYF

j_gene: TRBJ2-7
len: 14
v_gene: TRBV5-1
d_gene: TRBD1
abundance: -
CDR3nt: TGCGCCAGCAGCTTGGTTGTAGGGGGCGTCGAGCAGTACTTC
CDR3aa: CASSLVVGGVEQYF